These 10 T cell receptor beta chains originate from one sample sequenced in a study of vaccination and CD4 T cells after COVID-19. Time point specified: late sampling 161 to 241 days after vaccination in a few convalescent patients. Specified treatment: approximately nine-day PBMC culture with coronavirus spike peptide pools or control peptides (ViraFEST assay). Their antigens are not known. Once obtained from cultured CD4+ T cells, the DNA was sequenced using the Oncomine TCR Beta short-read assay. From the PCR reads, TCRdb called clonotypes with MiXCR, one entry per CDR3 protein. The sample has 18,000 or so distinct CDR3 sequences, around 52% seen once. Material: CD4+ T cells from blood, cultured in vitro, obtained about 7 months after SARS-CoV-2 vaccination. These receptors were obtained from a human donor who had recovered from COVID-19.

V gene TRBV2 combines with J gene TRBJ2-1; no reliable D call. Between the trimmed V and J ends, which lost 3 bases and 4 bases, there was a span of 16 bases. This CDR3 is built from 16 residues. The germline V gene has CDR1 SNHLY and CDR2 FYNNEI. CDR3 DNA sequence: TGTGCCAGCAGTGATACCAGTGGCGGCAATTACAATGAGCAGTTCTTC. Translating gives CASSDTSGGNYNEQFF.

This clonotype turned up a few times. This chain connects TRBV20-1 to TRBJ2-3, with TRBD2 matching over 8 bases. Per germline, CDR1 DFQATT and CDR2 SNEGSKA (reference sequence). V dropped 6 bases and J dropped 4; count of bases not matched to a gene: 12. The CDR3 spans 15 residues. The CDR3 loop reads CSAQGTQRGSDTQYF. CDR3 nucleotide sequence: TGCAGTGCGCAGGGGACGCAGCGGGGGTCAGATACGCAGTATTTT.

The V call is TRBV20-1, the J call TRBJ1-2; 12 bases are shared with TRBD1. The CDR3 runs 17 residues. Germline assignment: CDR1 DFQATT and CDR2 SNEGSKA (reference sequence). Unmatched junction bases numbered 9, after V lost 0 bases and J lost 4 bases. CDR3 nucleotides: TGCAGTGCTAGAGATGTGGGGACAGGGGGCATCGGCTATGGCTACACCTTC. It specifies CSARDVGTGGIGYGYTF.

The chain recombines TRBV2 with TRBJ1-6, with TRBD1 matching over 9 bases. This CDR3 has 19 amino acids. CDR1 is SNHLY, CDR2 FYNNEI, per germline. The junction had 21 bases not matched to a gene; V was cut back by 6 bases and J by 9 bases. DNA for the CDR3: TGTGCCAGCAGGCGATCACTCCGGGACAGGGAACAGGGGCGTTCACCCCTCCACTTT. Its protein is CASRRSLRDREQGRSPLHF.

The chain employs TRBV6-1 and TRBJ1-1; 7 bases align to TRBD1. V lost 5 bases, J lost 3 bases, and 12 bases stayed unmatched. Germline CDR1 MNHNS, CDR2 SASEGT. The CDR3 consists of 16 residues. CDR3 sequence: CASSHGIGGADTEAFF. The CDR3 nucleotides are TGTGCCAGCAGTCATGGGATAGGGGGCGCAGACACTGAAGCTTTCTTT.

The J gene is TRBJ1-1, the V gene TRBV7-8, with 10 positions matching TRBD1. From germline, CDR1 is SGHVS and CDR2 FQNEAQ. This CDR3 contains 18 residues. V was pared by 5 bases and J by 1 base, with 13 bases of the junction left unmatched. This CDR3 is CASSTHPGTGAENTEAFF. For the CDR3, the DNA is TGTGCCAGCAGCACCCACCCAGGGACAGGGGCCGAGAACACTGAAGCTTTCTTT.

The CDR3 DNA reads as TGTGCCAGTAGTCCTCCCGGGGCAGGGCCGAGCTATGGCTACACCTTC. It encodes CASSPPGAGPSYGYTF. The V call is TRBV19, the J call TRBJ1-2, with D possibly being TRBD1 (5 bases). V dropped 5 bases and J dropped 4 bases, with 20 bases sitting between them. The germline gives CDR1 LNHDA, CDR2 SQIVND (reference sequence). This CDR3 contains 16 residues.

This rearrangement joins TRBV7-2 to TRBJ2-5; D possibly corresponds to TRBD1 (6 bases). Germline V lookup: CDR1 SGHTA, CDR2 FQGNSA. Trimming took off 5 bases at V and 7 bases at J, with 20 bases between the two ends. This CDR3 region has 15 residues. The CDR3 coding sequence is TGTGCCAGCAGCGCGATGACTACAGAAGGGGGGACCCAGTACTTC. Its translation: CASSAMTTEGGTQYF.

For this clonotype: One end of the junction fails to match germline, which may point to a read error. The rearrangement joins TRBV2 to TRBJ1-3; D uncertain. The CDR3 length is 12 residues. CDR1 and CDR2 from the germline V gene are SNHLY and FYNNEI. As DNA, the CDR3 is TGTGCCAGCAAGGACCGTGGAAACACCACATATTTT. This translates into CASKDRGNTTYF.

The rearrangement uses TRBV2 and TRBJ2-3; TRBD2 aligns across 7 bases. Unmatched junction bases numbered 9, after V lost 8 bases and J lost 4 bases. There are 14 residues in the CDR3. Germline V gene data show CDR1 as SNHLY and CDR2 as FYNNEI. CDR3 nucleotide sequence: TGTGCCAGCGGAAAGGGGCTAGCGGCAGATACGCAGTATTTT. This codes for CASGKGLAADTQYF. Complete variable domain (other parts from reference TRBV2 and TRBJ2-3): EPEVTQTPSHQVTQMGQEVILRCVPISNHLYFYWYRQILGQKVEFLVSFYNNEISEKSEIFDDQFSVERPDGSNFTLKIRSTKLEDSAMYFCASGKGLAADTQYFGPGTRLTVL.